A single sample is the source of the 9 T cell receptor beta chains below, sequenced in a study of blood T cell repertoires in COVID-19. Repertoires were generated with immunoSEQ multiplex PCR, while TCRdb's copy carries only in-frame clones and drops some. The sample records 250,000 to 350,000 clones, more than 80% being singletons. What was sequenced was peripheral blood. The source of these receptors is a woman aged 25 to 39 with active or convalescent COVID-19.

The chain uses TRBV5-1 and TRBJ1-2; D call uncertain. The CDR3 has 16 amino acids. Germline V CDR1 and CDR2: SGHRS, YFSETQ. V lost 7 bases to trimming and J lost 3 bases, with 22 bases between them. The CDR3 DNA sequence: TGCGCCAGCTCCCCGGAGGCCGCGTTAATAGACTATGGCTACACCTTC. As protein: CASSPEAALIDYGYTF.

V gene TRBV29-1 combines with J gene TRBJ2-3, with D perhaps matching TRBD1 (6 bases). The CDR3 covers 13 residues. Germline V gene lookup returns CDR1 SQVTM and CDR2 ANQGSEA. V was trimmed by 3 bases and J by 3 bases, leaving 10 bases between them. The CDR3 sequence is CSVDLGGTDTQYF. Written as DNA, the CDR3 is TGCAGCGTTGATTTAGGGGGTACAGATACGCAGTATTTT.

This rearrangement joins TRBV5-4 to TRBJ2-5; 9 bases are shared with TRBD2. This CDR3 region has 16 residues. The trim removed 4 bases at V and 5 bases at J, leaving 12 bases unmatched. The V gene's germline CDR1 is SGHNT and CDR2 YYREEE (reference sequence). Here the CDR3 reads CASSPSGGGAGETQYF. For the CDR3, the DNA is TGTGCCAGCAGCCCTTCTGGCGGGGGGGCCGGTGAGACCCAGTACTTC.

There are a few counts of this clone. This chain links TRBV5-5 with TRBJ1-2, with 8 bases identical to TRBD1. J gave up 4 bases and V 4 bases, and 3 bases lay outside the gene matches. The germline CDR1 and CDR2 sequences are SGHKS and YYEKEE (reference sequence). This CDR3 is 13 amino acids long. As DNA, the CDR3 is TGTGCCAGCAGCGCAGGGGGCGGCTATGGCTACACCTTC. Its translation: CASSAGGGYGYTF.

This clone was detected a few times. Within the sample, other DNA sequences also encode this same CDR3. The chain carries TRBV15 and TRBJ1-3; D unclear. Germline V gives CDR1 LNHNV, CDR2 YYDKDF (reference sequence). V was clipped by 0 bases and J by 0 bases, with 9 bases between them. The CDR3 spans 16 residues. The CDR3 protein is CATSRDTARSGNTIYF. In nucleotides, the CDR3 is TGTGCCACCAGCAGAGATACAGCTCGCTCTGGAAACACCATATATTTT.

The chain uses TRBV14 and TRBJ1-2; D perhaps matches TRBD1 (6 bases). Germline V gives CDR1 SGHDN, CDR2 FVKESK. Trimming left V 0 bases short and J 3 bases short, with 11 bases between. The CDR3 length is 15 residues. CDR3 coding DNA: TGTGCCAGCAGCCAAGATCTCGGGACACACTATGGCTACACCTTC. Its protein product is CASSQDLGTHYGYTF.

V and J are TRBV11-1 and TRBJ2-1; D is perhaps TRBD2 (6 bases). CDR1 SGHAT and CDR2 FQDESV come from the germline V gene (reference sequence). Trimming took off 0 bases at V and 9 bases at J, with 9 bases between the two ends. The CDR3 covers 13 residues. The DNA for the CDR3 is TGTGCCAGCAGCTTAGCGCAACTAGCTGAGCAGTTCTTC. It is translated as CASSLAQLAEQFF.

The chain is built from TRBV6-2 or TRBV6-3 and TRBJ2-5; TRBD1 might be the D (5 bases). Trimming took 5 bases from V and 5 from J, leaving 18 bases between them. The CDR3 length is 15 residues. Germline assignment: CDR1 MNHEY and CDR2 SVGEGT. CDR3 nucleotides: TGTGCCAGCAGTAGATTTGCGCTGAAGGGGGAGACCCAGTACTTC. It codes for CASSRFALKGETQYF.

The V call is TRBV7-3, the J call TRBJ2-1; TRBD2 is a possible D gene (5 bases). Germline-derived CDR1 and CDR2 are SGHTA and FQGTGA. The CDR3 is 11 residues long. V gave up 4 bases and J gave up 13 bases, with 11 bases separating them. CDR3 in amino acids: CASSSPPGQFF. CDR3 DNA sequence: TGTGCCAGCAGCTCCCCCCCGGGACAGTTCTTC.